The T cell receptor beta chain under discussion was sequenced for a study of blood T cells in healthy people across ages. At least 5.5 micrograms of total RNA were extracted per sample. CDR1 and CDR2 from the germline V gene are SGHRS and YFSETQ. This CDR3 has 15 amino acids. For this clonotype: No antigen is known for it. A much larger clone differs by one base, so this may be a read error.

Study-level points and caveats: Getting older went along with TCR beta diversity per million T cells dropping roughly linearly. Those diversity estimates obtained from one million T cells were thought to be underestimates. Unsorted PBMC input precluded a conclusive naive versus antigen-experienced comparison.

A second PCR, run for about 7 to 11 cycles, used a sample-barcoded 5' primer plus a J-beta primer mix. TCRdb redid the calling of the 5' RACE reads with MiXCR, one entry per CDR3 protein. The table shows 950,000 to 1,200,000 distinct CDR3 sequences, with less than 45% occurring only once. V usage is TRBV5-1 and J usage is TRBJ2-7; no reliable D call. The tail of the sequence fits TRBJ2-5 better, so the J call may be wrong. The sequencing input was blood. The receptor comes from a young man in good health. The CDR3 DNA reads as TGCGCCAGCAGCGTCCACTTTGAGTTGCGGGAGACCCAGTACTTC. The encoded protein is CASSVHFELRETQYF.